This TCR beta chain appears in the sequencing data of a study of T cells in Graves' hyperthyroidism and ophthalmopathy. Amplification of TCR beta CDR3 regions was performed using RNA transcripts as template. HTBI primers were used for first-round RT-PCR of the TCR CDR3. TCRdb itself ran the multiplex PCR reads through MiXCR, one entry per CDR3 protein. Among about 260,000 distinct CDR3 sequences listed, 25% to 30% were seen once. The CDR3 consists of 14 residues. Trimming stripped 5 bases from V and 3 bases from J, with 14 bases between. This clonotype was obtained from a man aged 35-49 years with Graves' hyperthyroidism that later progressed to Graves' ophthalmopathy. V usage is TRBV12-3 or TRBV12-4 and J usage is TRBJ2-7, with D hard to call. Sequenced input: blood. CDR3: CASSLRAPHYEQYF. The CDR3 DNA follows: TGTGCCAGCAGTCTGAGAGCCCCACACTACGAGCAGTACTTC.